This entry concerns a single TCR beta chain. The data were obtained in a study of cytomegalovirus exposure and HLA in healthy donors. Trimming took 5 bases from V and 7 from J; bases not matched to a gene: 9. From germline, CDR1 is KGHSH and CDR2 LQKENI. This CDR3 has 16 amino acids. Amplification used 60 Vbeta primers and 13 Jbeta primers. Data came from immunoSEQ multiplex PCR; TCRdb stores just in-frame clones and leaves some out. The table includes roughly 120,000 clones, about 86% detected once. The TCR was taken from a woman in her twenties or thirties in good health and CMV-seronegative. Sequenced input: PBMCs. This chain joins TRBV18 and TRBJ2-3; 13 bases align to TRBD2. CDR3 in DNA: TGTGCCAGCTCATCAGGGACTAGCGGGAAGACGAATACGCAGTATTTT. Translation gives CASSSGTSGKTNTQYF.